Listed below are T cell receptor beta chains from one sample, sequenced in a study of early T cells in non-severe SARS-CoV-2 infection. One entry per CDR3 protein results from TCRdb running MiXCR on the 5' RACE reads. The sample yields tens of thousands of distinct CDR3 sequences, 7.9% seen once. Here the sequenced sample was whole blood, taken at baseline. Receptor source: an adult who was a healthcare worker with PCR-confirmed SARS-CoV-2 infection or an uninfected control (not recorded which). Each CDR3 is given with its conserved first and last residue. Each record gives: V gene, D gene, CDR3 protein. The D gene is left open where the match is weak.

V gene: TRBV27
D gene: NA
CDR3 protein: CASSLTPPTLNTEAFF

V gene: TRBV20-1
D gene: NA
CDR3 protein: CSARDFQGQETQYF

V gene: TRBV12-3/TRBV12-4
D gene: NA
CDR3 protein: CASRLTKNTEAFF

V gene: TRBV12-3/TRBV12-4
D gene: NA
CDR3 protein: CASSSYRDTDSYEQYF

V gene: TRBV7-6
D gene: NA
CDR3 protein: CASSSEGTQYF

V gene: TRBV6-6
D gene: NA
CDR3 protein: CASTASPGTQHTEAFF

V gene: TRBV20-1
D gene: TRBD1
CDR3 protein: CSAGTGGPYGYTF

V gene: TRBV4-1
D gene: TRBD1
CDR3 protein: CASSQPGQGAYEQYF

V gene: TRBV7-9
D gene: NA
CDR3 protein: CASSLAFDRTGNTIYF

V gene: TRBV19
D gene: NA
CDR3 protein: CASTANNEQFF

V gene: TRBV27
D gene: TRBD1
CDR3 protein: CASSAGTGYQPQHF

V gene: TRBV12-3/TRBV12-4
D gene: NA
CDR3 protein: CASIDRTINEQFF

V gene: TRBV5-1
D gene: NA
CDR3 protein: CASSFHYDGTYEQYF

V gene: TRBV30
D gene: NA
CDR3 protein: CAWSSDSYNSPLHF

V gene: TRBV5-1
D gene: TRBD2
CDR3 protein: CASSHGLARDEQYF

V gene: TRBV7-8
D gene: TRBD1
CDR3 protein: CASSLGALRTGKDGYTF

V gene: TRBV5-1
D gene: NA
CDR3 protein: CASSLVDTQYF

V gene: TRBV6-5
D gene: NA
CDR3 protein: CASSRDGNNEQFF

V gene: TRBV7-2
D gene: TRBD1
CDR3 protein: CASREKGAGTGELFF

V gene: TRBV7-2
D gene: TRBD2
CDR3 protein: CASSSGTSRFSEQYF

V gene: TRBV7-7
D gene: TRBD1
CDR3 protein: CASSSMDREETQYF

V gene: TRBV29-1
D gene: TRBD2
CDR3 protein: CSVNGGGVSYNEQFF

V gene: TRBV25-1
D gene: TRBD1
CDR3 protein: CASSEPGQAGAEAFF

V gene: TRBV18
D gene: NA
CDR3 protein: CASSPTRSYEQYF

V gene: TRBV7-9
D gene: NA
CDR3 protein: CASSLALTGNYEQYF

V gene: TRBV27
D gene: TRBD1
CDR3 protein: CASSLTPGQGGHEQYF

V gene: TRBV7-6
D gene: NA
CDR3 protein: CASSLKGVDKKLFF

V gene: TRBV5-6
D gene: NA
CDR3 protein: CASSLSGVGNIQYF

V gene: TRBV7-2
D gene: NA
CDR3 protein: CASSSSASSGSGEQFF

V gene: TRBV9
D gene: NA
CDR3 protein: CASSETGTKNSPLHF

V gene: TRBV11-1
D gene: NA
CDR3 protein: CASSRKGNTGELFF

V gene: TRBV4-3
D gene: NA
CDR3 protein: CASSQDLAGQSYEQYF

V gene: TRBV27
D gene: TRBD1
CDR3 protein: CASSLAGQGFSPLHF

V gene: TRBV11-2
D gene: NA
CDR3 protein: CASSLDSFNTRNSPLHF

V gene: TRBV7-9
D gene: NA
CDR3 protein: CASSYSSGHLQNEQFF

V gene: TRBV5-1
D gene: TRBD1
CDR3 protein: CASSHTGVETQYF

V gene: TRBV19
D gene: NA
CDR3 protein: CASSQGALENQPQHF

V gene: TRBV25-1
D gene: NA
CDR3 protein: CASSDGAQETQYF

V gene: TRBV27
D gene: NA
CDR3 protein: CASSLSPGSTGELFF

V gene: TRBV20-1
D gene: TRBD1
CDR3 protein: CSARDPGQGVFGAEAFF

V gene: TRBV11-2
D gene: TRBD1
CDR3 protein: CASTQGQNTDTQYF

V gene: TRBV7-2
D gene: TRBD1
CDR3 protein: CASSLGQVTYEQYF

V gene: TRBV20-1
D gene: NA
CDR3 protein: CSASGDTSEETQYF

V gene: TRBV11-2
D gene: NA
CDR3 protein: CASSPQGSTDTQYF

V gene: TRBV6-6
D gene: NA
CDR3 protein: CASTRGDSGANVLTF

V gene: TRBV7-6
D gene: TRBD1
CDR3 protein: CASSSLGQGTTGELFF

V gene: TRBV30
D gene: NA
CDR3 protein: CAGMTANTEAFF

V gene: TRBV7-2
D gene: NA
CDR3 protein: CASSLHSYEQYF

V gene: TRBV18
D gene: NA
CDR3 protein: CASSPSTVQETQYF

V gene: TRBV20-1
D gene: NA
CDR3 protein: CSASDSGSPYNEQFF

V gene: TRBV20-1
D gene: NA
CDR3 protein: CSARAAGVSIQYF

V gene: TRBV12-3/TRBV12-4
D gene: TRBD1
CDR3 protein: CASSRRGLGSEQYF

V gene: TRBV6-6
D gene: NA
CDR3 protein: CASSRKRGDTQYF

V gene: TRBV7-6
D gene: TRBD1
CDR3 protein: CASSQWTGRGETQYF

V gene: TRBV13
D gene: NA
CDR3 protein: CASSLGRSSYEQFF

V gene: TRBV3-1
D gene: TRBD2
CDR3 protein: CASSLPGLAGFHTQYF

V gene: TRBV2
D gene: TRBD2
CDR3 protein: CASTTSGAPGGEQFF

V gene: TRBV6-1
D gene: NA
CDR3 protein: CASSEGGLGGYTF

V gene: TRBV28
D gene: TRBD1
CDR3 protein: CASSFTQGASEAFF